This T cell receptor beta chain was profiled in a study of tumor-infiltrating lymphocytes in primary liver carcinoma. Starting material of 500 ng total RNA yielded TCR beta cDNA via a constant-region primer. ARM-PCR, slightly modified, supplied the TCR beta libraries through three nested multiplex PCR rounds. With TRBV1-TRBV30 forward primers and a C-beta reverse primer, the first two PCR rounds were run for about 10 cycles each. MiXCR, applied by TCRdb to the multiplex PCR reads, yields one record per CDR3 protein. The table has fewer than 250,000 distinct CDR3 sequences, almost 65% seen once. It was unsorted whole blood that yielded blood RNA, and germline DNA was also extracted. CDR1 and CDR2 from the germline V gene are DFQATT and SNEGSKA (reference sequence). This CDR3 contains 13 residues.

The sequence was obtained from a woman aged 60-70 years with primary liver carcinoma and hepatitis B virus infection. The rearrangement joins TRBV20-1 to TRBJ1-2; D gene uncertain. The sequenced material came from peripheral blood. Here the CDR3 reads CSILHSSSYGYTF. In DNA, the CDR3 is TGCTCGATACTGCACAGCAGTTCTTATGGCTACACCTTC.